This T cell receptor beta chain derives from a study of immune evolution from preneoplasia to lung adenocarcinoma. General study results and limits: Normal lung had highest clonality; later lesions appeared denser, more diverse.

Between the mid-2010s and the late 2010s, patients underwent resection in Japan or China. The CDR3 is 16 residues long. CDR1 is WSHSY and CDR2 is SAAADI in the germline V gene. V was pared by 6 bases and J by 0 bases, with 16 bases between. Turning to this clone: The antigen remains undetermined.

Profiled with immunoSEQ multiplex PCR; TCRdb holds only in-frame clones, not every one. The sample contains about 4,000 clones, roughly four fifths of which appear only once. Sequencing was carried out using FFPE adjacent normal lung tissue. The TCR comes from an older donor with lung adenocarcinoma. The chain links TRBV10-2 to TRBJ2-3; D might be TRBD1 (6 bases). The CDR3 DNA is TGCGCCAGCAGGGGGGTGGACAGTCTCAGCACAGATACGCAGTATTTT. Its protein is CASRGVDSLSTDTQYF.